The source of this T cell receptor beta chain is a study of blood T cell repertoires in COVID-19. Across the whole study: There were acute and convalescent COVID-19 samples, and they came from the United States, Italy and Spain. T cells, B-cell-depleted T cells, or PBMCs provided the cDNA or gDNA that served as material.

Sequencing was performed with immunoSEQ multiplex PCR; in TCRdb, only in-frame clones are kept and a portion is missing. The table records under 60,000 clones, 80% to 90% of them present only once. The CDR3 runs 17 residues. V was trimmed by 5 bases and J by 2 bases, leaving 19 bases between them. Germline V gene sequence: CDR1 LGHNT, CDR2 FRNRAP. Sequenced sample: peripheral blood. This clonotype originated in a man between 60 and 75 years old with acute or convalescent COVID-19. This chain connects TRBV12-5 to TRBJ2-4; D is perhaps TRBD2 (6 bases). The CDR3 loop is CASGKFRLEGSKNIQYF. Here the CDR3 DNA reads TGTGCTAGTGGTAAATTCCGTTTGGAGGGCTCCAAAAACATTCAGTACTTC. Supplemented by reference TRBV12-5 and TRBJ2-4, the full variable domain reads DARVTQTPRHKVTEMGQEVTMRCQPILGHNTVFWYRQTMMQGLELLAYFRNRAPLDDSGMPKDRFSAEMPDATLATLKIQPSEPRDSAVYFCASGKFRLEGSKNIQYFGAGTRLSVL.